The clone carrying this TCR beta chain was seen repeatedly, ten times or more. Its antigen is still unknown. The blood was taken when hyperthyroidism was first diagnosed, before any ophthalmopathy symptoms showed up. The CDR3 totals 14 residues. V lost 7 bases, J lost 7 bases, and 6 bases stayed unmatched. Germline CDR1 is SGHDT and CDR2 is YYEEEE. This sample is part of a study of T cells in Graves' hyperthyroidism and ophthalmopathy. Study-wide results and caveats: Ophthalmopathy was model-predicted a median approximately 6.4 months pre-onset. Most thyroid clonotypes that were expanded above 0.001 also turned up in blood.

TCR beta CDR3 sequences were amplified from RNA transcripts. A first-round RT-PCR of the TCR CDR3 used the HTBI primer set. TCRdb fed the multiplex PCR reads into MiXCR, producing one record per CDR3 protein. The sample lists 650,000 to 850,000 distinct CDR3 sequences; around a sixth were seen once. The sequence was obtained from a woman aged 50 to 65 with Graves' hyperthyroidism that later progressed to Graves' ophthalmopathy. Input material: blood. The rearrangement uses TRBV5-6 and TRBJ2-1, with 12 bases aligning to TRBD1. The CDR3: CASQRDRGQNEQFF. The CDR3 DNA reads as TGTGCCAGCCAGCGGGACAGGGGGCAAAATGAGCAGTTCTTC.